This T cell receptor beta chain is from a study of cytomegalovirus exposure and HLA in healthy donors. Findings and caveats of the study: A later analysis by the authors found several of the most significant clusters apparently linked to common viral pathogens. Researchers reported from a later analysis that most CMV-associated TCR beta chains appeared HLA-restricted. Reportedly, cytomegalovirus status was diagnosed with high sensitivity and specificity.

A word on this clone: Its antigen is not known.

V shed 5 bases, J shed 8 bases, and the junction held 7 bases outside the gene matches. Per germline, CDR1 SQVTM and CDR2 ANQGSEA. The CDR3 totals 15 residues. PCR was performed using 60 Vbeta and 13 Jbeta primers. Repertoires were generated with immunoSEQ multiplex PCR, while TCRdb's copy carries only in-frame clones and drops some. This repertoire includes approximately 58,000 clones. Sampled while nominally healthy, donors likely had unrecorded immune exposures. Sequencing was performed on PBMCs. The receptor was derived from a man younger than 35 in good health and CMV-seropositive. This chain joins TRBV29-1 and TRBJ2-1, with 15 positions matching TRBD2. CDR3 sequence: CSVLGLAGGGDEQFF. DNA for the CDR3: TGCAGCGTTCTAGGACTAGCGGGAGGGGGCGATGAGCAGTTCTTC.